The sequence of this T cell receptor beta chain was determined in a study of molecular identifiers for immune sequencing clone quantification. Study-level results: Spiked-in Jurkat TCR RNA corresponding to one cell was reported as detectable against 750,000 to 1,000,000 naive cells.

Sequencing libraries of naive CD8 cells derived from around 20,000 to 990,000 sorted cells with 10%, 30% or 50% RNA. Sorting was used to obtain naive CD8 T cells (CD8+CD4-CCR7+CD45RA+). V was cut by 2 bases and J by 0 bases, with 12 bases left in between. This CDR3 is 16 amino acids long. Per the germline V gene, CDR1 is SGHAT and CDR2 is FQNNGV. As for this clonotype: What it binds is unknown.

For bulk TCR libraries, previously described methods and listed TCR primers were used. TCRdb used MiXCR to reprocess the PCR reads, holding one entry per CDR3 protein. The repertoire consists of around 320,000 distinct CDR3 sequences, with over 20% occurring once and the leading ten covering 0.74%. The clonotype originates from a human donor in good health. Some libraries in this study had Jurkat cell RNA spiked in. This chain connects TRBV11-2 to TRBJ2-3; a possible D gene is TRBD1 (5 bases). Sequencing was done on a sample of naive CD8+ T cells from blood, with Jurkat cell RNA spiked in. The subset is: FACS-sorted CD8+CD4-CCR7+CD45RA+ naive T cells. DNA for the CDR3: TGTGCCAGCAGCTTATGGACACTCGCCAGCACAGATACGCAGTATTTT. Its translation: CASSLWTLASTDTQYF.